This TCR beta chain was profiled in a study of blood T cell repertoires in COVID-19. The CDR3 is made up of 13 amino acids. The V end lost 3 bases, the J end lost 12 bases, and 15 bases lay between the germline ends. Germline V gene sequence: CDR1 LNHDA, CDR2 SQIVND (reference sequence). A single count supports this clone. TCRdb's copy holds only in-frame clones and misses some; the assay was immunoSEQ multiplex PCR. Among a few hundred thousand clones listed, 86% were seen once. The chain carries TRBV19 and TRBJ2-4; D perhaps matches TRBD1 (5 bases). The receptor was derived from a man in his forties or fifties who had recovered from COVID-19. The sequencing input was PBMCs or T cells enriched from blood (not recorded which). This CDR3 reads CASSIPTETGQYF. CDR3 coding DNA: TGTGCCAGTAGTATCCCGACAGAAACCGGTCAGTACTTC.